This TCR beta chain was documented in a study of blood T cell repertoires in COVID-19. Study summary: Sites in the United States, Italy and Spain provided acute and convalescent COVID-19 samples. T cells, B-cell-depleted T cells, or PBMCs supplied cDNA or gDNA.

With 4 bases clipped from V and 5 bases from J, the junction kept 6 bases outside the gene matches. The CDR3 extends over 16 amino acids. Germline assignment: CDR1 LGHNA and CDR2 YSLEER. In the authors' methods: Estimated nucleated cell counts came from reference gene primer amplification. Assay used: immunoSEQ multiplex PCR; TCRdb lists only in-frame clones, some missing. V, J and clone size are taken as reported in that table, and D and trimming were inferred from the DNA itself. Among some 170,000 clones, about 85% were seen once, and the ten largest hold 0.8% to 1.2%. The V gene is TRBV4-3, the J gene TRBJ2-1, with TRBD2 identical over 12 bases. This sequence originates from a middle-aged man with acute or convalescent COVID-19. The sample comprised peripheral blood. The CDR3 protein is CASSLSTSGGHNEQFF. CDR3 nucleotides: TGCGCCAGCAGCCTATCGACTAGCGGGGGCCACAATGAGCAGTTCTTC.